One T cell receptor (beta chain) is described in this entry. The data derive from a study of technical replicates of blood from a handful of donors. The method was immunoSEQ multiplex PCR; TCRdb's version includes in-frame clones alone and lacks a portion of them. The sample has approximately 76,000 clones; 91% are singletons. Germline V lookup: CDR1 LGHNA, CDR2 YNFKEQ. The CDR3 has 15 amino acids. V was cut by 1 base and J by 0 bases, with 8 bases left in between. The sequence was collected from a human donor in good health. Sequenced sample: T cells isolated from PBMCs. V usage is TRBV4-2 and J usage is TRBJ2-3, with TRBD2 as a possible D gene (5 bases). The CDR3: CASSQGRTSTDTQYF. DNA of the CDR3: TGTGCCAGCAGCCAAGGTCGGACTAGCACAGATACGCAGTATTTT.